This T cell receptor (beta chain) originates from a study of early T cells in non-severe SARS-CoV-2 infection. For the study at large: It was bulk RNA from unsorted whole blood that was sequenced, and the chains were unpaired. Study-wide points: Comparison of clonotypes with VDJdb favored anti-spike CD8 responses while missing private and CD4 specificities.

The germline V gene encodes CDR1 SSHAT and CDR2 FNYEAQ (reference sequence). The length of the CDR3 is 18 residues. Trimming removed 5 bases from V and 0 bases from J; junction bases left unmatched: 12. This clonotype has more than one count but fewer than ten. Its target is unknown. Attached unique molecular identifiers marked individual cDNA molecules. TCRdb reanalysed the 5' RACE reads using MiXCR and keeps one entry per CDR3 protein. The sample carries fewer than 60,000 distinct CDR3 sequences, about a tenth recorded once. The chain links TRBV7-7 to TRBJ1-1, with TRBD1 matching over 10 bases. This sequence was found in an adult who was a healthcare worker with PCR-confirmed SARS-CoV-2 infection or an uninfected control (not recorded which). The sequencing used whole blood, collected at baseline. For the CDR3, the DNA is TGTGCCAGCAGCGCCTACCGGGACAGGGGCCCTATGAACACTGAAGCTTTCTTT. It yields the protein CASSAYRDRGPMNTEAFF.